This T cell receptor beta chain was found in a study of human T cells and chemical hapten exposure. General study results and limits: Sensitization with DPC brought no change to TCRs above 1 in 1000 in frequency. Expanded TCRs made up significantly more big CDR3 similarity clusters than controls did.

The sample's time point: pre-sensitization, week 0. Documented treatment: therapeutic diphenylcyclopropenone sensitization with weekly scalp DPC. TCRdb reprocessed the RACE reads with MiXCR, giving one entry per CDR3 protein. The data contain approximately 370,000 distinct CDR3 sequences, 4.5% to 7% of them singletons. The sample holds many counts of this clonotype. Its antigen remains unidentified. CDR1 and CDR2 (germline): MNHNS, SASEGT. The CDR3 covers 15 residues. The V and J ends lost 4 bases and 5 bases, in that order; junction bases with no gene match: 6. V usage is TRBV6-1 and J usage is TRBJ2-1, with 9 positions matching TRBD1. The sequenced sample was whole blood, obtained in connection with sensitization to the hapten diphenylcyclopropenone (DPC). This receptor was obtained from a woman aged 18-29 years with alopecia areata. Some clones in this sample may be carry-over from other donors' samples. The CDR3, as DNA: TGTGCCAGCAGTGTCCGGGGACAGGGAGACAATGAGCAGTTCTTC. This gives the protein CASSVRGQGDNEQFF.